Presented here are 24 T cell receptor beta chains from one specimen sequenced in a study of blood T cells in healthy people across ages (dated by TCRdb to between 2014 and 2017). The receptor library was made with 5' RACE. The reads were generated on an Illumina HiSeq 2500. A second roughly 6 to 11 cycle PCR used a sample-barcoded 5' primer and a J-beta primer mix. TCRdb reworked the public reads: Q25 trimming with fastp, MiXCR clone assembly, productive beta chains retained. Every distinct CDR3 protein forms one entry, paired with its most common genes and DNA. The sample records around 820,000 distinct CDR3 sequences, 25% of which are singletons. Roughly 3.8% of the sample is held by the ten biggest clonotypes. These records were also assigned to another study, of T cells of mothers and their children.

Sequenced: blood. Source of these receptors: a boy between 10 and 17 years old in good health.

This rearrangement joins TRBV19 to TRBJ2-1; TRBD1 agrees at 7 bases. Germline CDR1 is LNHDA and CDR2 is SQIVND (reference sequence). CDR3 size: 14 residues. The J segment lost 3 bases and the V segment lost 8 bases, leaving 7 bases of the junction unmatched. The CDR3 sequence is CASRPGTVYNEQFF. CDR3 DNA: TGTGCCAGTCGACCCGGGACAGTCTACAATGAGCAGTTCTTC.

This clonotype was seen repeatedly, ten times or more. The chain joins TRBV7-9 to TRBJ2-3, with TRBD2 matching 9 bases. The germline V gene encodes CDR1 SEHNR and CDR2 FQNEAQ (reference sequence). The CDR3 runs 15 residues. The trim removed 8 bases at V and 4 bases at J, leaving 10 bases unmatched. The chain's CDR3 is CASAGLAVSADTQYF. The CDR3 DNA reads as TGTGCCAGCGCGGGACTAGCTGTTAGTGCAGATACGCAGTATTTT.

This clonotype was detected only a few times. The DNA for the CDR3 is TGCAGCGCTCAAGATTACTCGTCCCGAGGAGAGACCCAGTACTTC. This gives the protein CSAQDYSSRGETQYF. V and J are TRBV29-1 and TRBJ2-5; D remains ambiguous. Germline-derived CDR1 and CDR2 are SQVTM and ANQGSEA. The CDR3 is 15 residues long. V lost 7 bases to trimming and J lost 4 bases, with 22 bases between them.

The chain couples TRBV4-3 to TRBJ2-7, with a tentative D call TRBD1 (6 bases). The germline V gene has CDR1 LGHNA and CDR2 YSLEER. V lost 1 base, J lost 3 bases, and 16 bases lay in between. The CDR3 sequence is 16 residues long. The CDR3 bases are TGCGCCAGCAGCCAAGCCCACGAGGCAGGGGTCTACGAGCAGTACTTC. This codes for CASSQAHEAGVYEQYF.

In DNA, the CDR3 is TGCAGCGTTGCCGGACTAGGTGGCTACACCTTC. Translating gives CSVAGLGGYTF. The chain links TRBV29-1 to TRBJ1-2; D is undetermined. This CDR3 has 11 amino acids. V gave up 4 bases and J gave up 7 bases, with 10 bases separating them. Germline values: CDR1 SQVTM, CDR2 ANQGSEA.

The rearrangement uses TRBV25-1 and TRBJ2-2; TRBD1 aligns across 7 bases. J was trimmed by 0 bases and V by 1 base; bases with no gene match: 2. This CDR3 is 16 amino acids long. Germline CDR1 MGHDK, CDR2 SYGVNS. The CDR3 loop is CASSELGGSNTGELFF. The DNA for the CDR3 is TGTGCCAGCAGTGAATTAGGGGGCTCGAACACCGGGGAGCTGTTTTTT.

The gene calls are TRBV27 and TRBJ2-6; D possibly corresponds to TRBD1 (6 bases). From germline, CDR1 is MNHEY and CDR2 SMNVEV (reference sequence). The germline V and J ends were trimmed by 5 bases and 2 bases, with 10 bases remaining between them. The CDR3 is made up of 15 amino acids. The CDR3 nucleotides read TGTGCCAGCAGTGCAACAGGGACTGGGGCCAACGTCCTGACTTTC. Protein: CASSATGTGANVLTF.

V usage is TRBV4-3 and J usage is TRBJ2-2; the match to TRBD1 covers 8 bases. This CDR3 is built from 15 residues. Germline CDR1 reads LGHNA; CDR2 reads YSLEER. V lost 1 base to trimming and J lost 7 bases; unmatched junction nucleotides: 5. For the CDR3, the DNA is TGCGCCAGCAGCCAAGGGACAGGGTTAGGCGGGGAGCTGTTTTTT. As protein: CASSQGTGLGGELFF.

This chain uses TRBV5-1 with TRBJ2-1; a weak D match, TRBD2 (6 bases). Trimming stripped 0 bases from V and 12 bases from J, with 19 bases between. This CDR3 spans 15 amino acids. Looked up from germline, CDR1 is SGHRS and CDR2 is YFSETQ. The CDR3 DNA sequence: TGCGCCAGCAGCTTGGTGGCGGGAACCACCGAAGGGCAGTTCTTC. It specifies CASSLVAGTTEGQFF.

This chain joins TRBV12-5 and TRBJ2-3; D unclear. The germline V and J ends were trimmed by 5 bases and 1 base, with 10 bases remaining between them. The CDR3 spans 14 residues. The germline V gene encodes CDR1 LGHNT and CDR2 FRNRAP. CDR3 sequence: CASGPGPGTDTQYF. Here the CDR3 DNA reads TGTGCTAGTGGTCCGGGCCCGGGCACAGATACGCAGTATTTT.

This clonotype was counted between two and nine times. V usage is TRBV7-3 and J usage is TRBJ2-2; TRBD1 aligns across 10 bases. The CDR3 has 16 residues. Germline V gene data show CDR1 as SGHTA and CDR2 as FQGTGA. V shed 3 bases and J 7 bases; nucleotides not matched to a gene: 8. The CDR3 bases are TGTGCCAGCAGCTTGTTGTCCGGGACAGGGGTCGGGGAGCTGTTTTTT. Protein: CASSLLSGTGVGELFF.

The J gene is TRBJ2-5, the V gene TRBV7-2, with TRBD2 as a possible D gene (6 bases). V lost 7 bases and J lost 5, with 17 bases in between. This CDR3 is built from 14 residues. Looked up from germline, CDR1 is SGHTA and CDR2 is FQGNSA. CDR3 in amino acids: CASTLRVGGETQYF. The CDR3 region has the DNA TGTGCCAGCACCCTTAGGGTTGGGGGGGAGACCCAGTACTTC.

This clonotype has just a few counts. This chain uses TRBV6-6 with TRBJ2-6; unclear D gene. V lost 3 bases, J lost 0 bases, and 9 bases lay in between. The CDR3 runs 16 residues. Per germline, CDR1 MNHNY and CDR2 SVGAGI (reference sequence). CDR3 in amino acids: CASSYDGISGANVLTF. The CDR3 nucleotides read TGTGCCAGCAGTTATGACGGCATCTCTGGGGCCAACGTCCTGACTTTC.

The chain recombines TRBV7-8 with TRBJ2-5; 14 bases map to TRBD2. CDR3 length: 17 amino acids. The ends lost 5 bases at V and 1 base at J; junction bases unmatched: 6. The germline gives CDR1 SGHVS, CDR2 FQNEAQ. The CDR3 protein is CASSQGTSGSPQETQYF. The CDR3 coding sequence is TGTGCCAGCAGCCAGGGGACTAGCGGGAGTCCCCAAGAGACCCAGTACTTC.

This clonotype was seen repeatedly, ten times or more. The chain links TRBV7-2 to TRBJ2-2; 7 nucleotides agree with TRBD1. Trimming removed 1 base from V and 1 base from J; junction bases left unmatched: 0. Germline V gene sequence: CDR1 SGHTA, CDR2 FQGNSA. The CDR3 spans 15 residues. Written as DNA, the CDR3 is TGTGCCAGCAGCTTAGGGACAGGGAACACCGGGGAGCTGTTTTTT. Translated: CASSLGTGNTGELFF. Full variable domain (outside the CDR3, taken from reference TRBV7-2 and TRBJ2-2): GAGVSQSPSNKVTEKGKDVELRCDPISGHTALYWYRQSLGQGLEFLIYFQGNSAPDKSGLPSDRFSAERTGGSVSTLTIQRTQQEDSAVYLCASSLGTGNTGELFFGEGSRLTVL.

The CDR3 DNA follows: TGTGCCAGCAGCTCTCACGGGGGGACGTACCAAGAGACCCAGTACTTC. Translating it yields CASSSHGGTYQETQYF. This chain links TRBV9 with TRBJ2-5, with TRBD2 identical over 7 bases. Germline V gene data show CDR1 as SGDLS and CDR2 as YYNGEE. V lost 4 bases, J lost 0 bases, and 9 bases stayed unmatched. The CDR3 length is 16 residues.

The genes are TRBV7-9 and TRBJ1-4, with D possibly matching TRBD1 (5 bases). The CDR3 runs 16 residues. CDR1 is SEHNR and CDR2 is FQNEAQ in the germline V gene (reference sequence). Trimming took off 2 bases at V and 4 bases at J, with 14 bases between the two ends. This CDR3 is CASSLFGAGLNEKLFF. CDR3 DNA sequence: TGTGCCAGCAGCTTATTTGGGGCAGGCCTTAATGAAAAACTGTTTTTT.

This clonotype appeared a few times. The genes are TRBV6-2 or TRBV6-3 and TRBJ2-7, with D perhaps matching TRBD1 or TRBD2 (5 bases each). V shed 6 bases and J shed 2 bases, with 14 bases lying between them. Germline CDR1 and CDR2: MNHEY and SVGEGT. The CDR3 spans 14 residues. CDR3 in amino acids: CASSRDVGTYEQYF. The DNA of the CDR3 is TGTGCCAGCAGCCGGGACGTAGGAACCTACGAGCAGTACTTC.

The CDR3 loop is CASRSRDMGLAGPGGEQFF. DNA of the CDR3: TGTGCCAGCAGATCCCGGGACATGGGACTAGCGGGGCCCGGAGGGGAGCAGTTCTTC. This sequence joins TRBV28 and TRBJ2-1, with 13 nucleotides matching TRBD2. Germline values: CDR1 MDHEN, CDR2 SYDVKM. Unmatched junction bases numbered 21, after V lost 6 bases and J lost 10 bases. This CDR3 region has 19 residues.

This clonotype was seen more than once but under ten times. CDR3 DNA: TGTGCCAGCAGAAGGGAGGGGGGGCCCGGGTACTATGGCTACACCTTC. Amino acid sequence: CASRREGGPGYYGYTF. The rearrangement joins TRBV5-6 to TRBJ1-2; possibly TRBD1 for D (6 bases). The V gene lost 5 bases and the J gene lost 3 bases, with 20 bases spanning the gap. CDR3 length: 16 amino acids. The germline V gene has CDR1 SGHDT and CDR2 YYEEEE.

The chain combines TRBV7-9 with TRBJ2-3; TRBD1 or TRBD2 may be the D gene (5 bases each). Trimming took off 2 bases at V and 2 bases at J, with 17 bases between the two ends. This CDR3 spans 17 amino acids. Germline values: CDR1 SEHNR, CDR2 FQNEAQ (reference sequence). The CDR3, as DNA: TGTGCCAGCAGCTTATCGGCTCAGGGAGCTGCCACAGATACGCAGTATTTT. It yields the protein CASSLSAQGAATDTQYF.

The V call is TRBV20-1, the J call TRBJ2-5; maybe TRBD1 (6 bases). The CDR3 contains 12 residues. CDR1 and CDR2 (germline): DFQATT, SNEGSKA (reference sequence). The ends were cut back, 3 bases at V and 5 bases at J, with 10 bases in the middle. This CDR3 is CSASKGGETQYF. CDR3 coding DNA: TGCAGTGCTAGTAAAGGGGGTGAGACCCAGTACTTC.

This chain connects TRBV28 to TRBJ1-2, with no clear D. V gave up 4 bases and J gave up 4 bases, with 13 bases separating them. Germline CDR1 reads MDHEN; CDR2 reads SYDVKM. CDR3 length: 14 amino acids. The CDR3 DNA is TGTGCCAGCAGTTCCCCCCGGGATATCTATGGCTACACCTTC. This encodes CASSSPRDIYGYTF.

This chain uses TRBV5-1 with TRBJ2-2, with 7 nucleotides matching TRBD2. The CDR3 runs to 17 residues. The trim removed 4 bases at V and 6 bases at J, leaving 15 bases unmatched. The V gene's germline CDR1 is SGHRS and CDR2 YFSETQ. Here the CDR3 reads CASSIQARLADPGELFF. CDR3 in DNA: TGCGCCAGCAGCATCCAGGCGAGACTAGCTGATCCCGGGGAGCTGTTTTTT. Full variable domain (rest looked up from reference TRBV5-1 and TRBJ2-2): KAGVTQTPRYLIKTRGQQVTLSCSPISGHRSVSWYQQTPGQGLQFLFEYFSETQRNKGNFPGRFSGRQFSNSRSEMNVSTLELGDSALYLCASSIQARLADPGELFFGEGSRLTVL.